Below, 9 T cell receptor beta chains from the same sample are listed, as sequenced in a study of cytomegalovirus exposure and HLA in healthy donors. The PCR employed 60 Vbeta primers together with 13 Jbeta primers. The repertoire was sequenced with immunoSEQ multiplex PCR; TCRdb's copy has only in-frame clones and lacks some. The sample has around 150,000 clones; around 80% are singletons. Specimen: PBMCs. The receptors shown here come from a male donor in good health and CMV-seronegative.

This rearrangement joins TRBV6-5 to TRBJ2-3, with D hard to call. CDR1 is MNHEY and CDR2 is SVGAGI in the germline V gene. V was cut by 2 bases and J by 4 bases, with 7 bases left in between. The CDR3 sequence is 13 residues long. The DNA for the CDR3 is TGTGCCAGCAGTTACGAGGTGGCAGATACGCAGTATTTT. It codes for CASSYEVADTQYF.

The chain employs TRBV27 and TRBJ1-4, with 9 bases fitting TRBD1. The germline V gene has CDR1 MNHEY and CDR2 SMNVEV (reference sequence). J lost 13 bases, V lost 5 bases, and 11 bases had no gene match. CDR3 length: 14 residues. The DNA of the CDR3 is TGTGCCAGCAGTCCGGGACAGGGAAGGGAAGCACTGTTTTTT. This encodes CASSPGQGREALFF.

V is TRBV6-5 and J is TRBJ1-1; D uncertain. Looked up from germline, CDR1 is MNHEY and CDR2 is SVGAGI. Trimming took off 5 bases at V and 1 base at J, with 8 bases between the two ends. The CDR3 has 13 amino acids. The CDR3 sequence: CASSLIPNTEAFF. The CDR3 DNA is TGTGCCAGCAGTCTTATCCCGAACACTGAAGCTTTCTTT.

This clone was observed a handful of times. V is TRBV25-1 and J is TRBJ2-2; the D gene is possibly TRBD1 (5 bases). Germline V gives CDR1 MGHDK, CDR2 SYGVNS. Trimming pared 6 bases from V and 6 bases from J, leaving 11 bases between. The CDR3 covers 13 residues. As DNA, the CDR3 is TGTGCCAGCAGGGGGCCCGGTGCCGGGGAGCTGTTTTTT. It codes for CASRGPGAGELFF.

V is TRBV18 and J is TRBJ1-1; possibly TRBD1 for D (6 bases). V lost 1 base to trimming and J lost 8 bases, with 11 bases between them. The CDR3 contains 13 residues. Germline CDR1 and CDR2: KGHSH and LQKENI. Here the CDR3 reads CASSPHSGAEAFF. The DNA for the CDR3 is TGTGCCAGCTCACCACATTCAGGGGCAGAAGCTTTCTTT.

This clone was picked up one time. The chain uses TRBV19 and TRBJ2-2; D remains unclear. The CDR3 is 18 residues long. V lost 7 bases to trimming and J lost 2 bases, with 23 bases between them. Germline CDR1 and CDR2: LNHDA and SQIVND (reference sequence). DNA for the CDR3: TGTGCCAGTATAAAGCCAGAAGCCGTGAGGCTTAACACCGGGGAGCTGTTTTTT. This gives the protein CASIKPEAVRLNTGELFF. Supplemented by reference TRBV19 and TRBJ2-2, the full variable domain reads DGGITQSPKYLFRKEGQNVTLSCEQNLNHDAMYWYRQDPGQGLRLIYYSQIVNDFQKGDIAEGYSVSREKKESFPLTVTSAQKNPTAFYLCASIKPEAVRLNTGELFFGEGSRLTVL.

About this clone: Other DNA sequences from this sample encode an identical CDR3 as well. J is TRBJ2-3 and V is TRBV5-1; 15 nucleotides align to TRBD2. The V gene end was trimmed by 2 bases and the J gene end by 5 bases; junction bases not matched to a gene: 3. Per the germline V gene, CDR1 is SGHRS and CDR2 is YFSETQ. The length of the CDR3 is 16 residues. The CDR3 nucleotides read TGCGCCAGCAGCTTTGGACTAGCGGGGGGGTTAGATACGCAGTATTTT. This encodes CASSFGLAGGLDTQYF.

The J gene is TRBJ2-5, the V gene TRBV5-1; 13 nucleotides line up with TRBD2. This CDR3 is built from 16 residues. Germline loops: CDR1 SGHRS, CDR2 YFSETQ. Losses at the gene ends were 0 bases for V and 5 bases for J; bases not matched to a gene: 4. The CDR3 is CASSLGGLAGVETQYF. The DNA of the CDR3 is TGCGCCAGCAGCTTGGGCGGACTAGCGGGAGTCGAGACCCAGTACTTC.

The table lists this clone with a few counts. The rearrangement links TRBV7-9 to TRBJ1-1, with a possible D match to TRBD1 (6 bases). CDR1 and CDR2 (germline): SEHNR, FQNEAQ (reference sequence). CDR3 length: 11 residues. V dropped 5 bases and J dropped 13 bases, with 14 bases sitting between them. The CDR3 DNA reads as TGTGCCAGCAGCGGGGGCCTAGGGGATTTCTTT. Its translation is CASSGGLGDFF.